This entry features one TCR beta chain sequence. Its antigen is unidentified. All the people who gave samples were healthy bone marrow donors. This record comes from a study of cytomegalovirus exposure and HLA in healthy donors. Whole-study context: Approximately 180 million T cells yielded 90 million to 130 million unique TCR beta sequences, as an earlier analysis found. Findings and caveats of the study: A later analysis linked a missense DCLRE1C variant to TCR beta V- and J-gene trimming. HLA restriction was apparent for most CMV-associated TCR beta chains in a later analysis.

PCR was performed using 60 Vbeta and 13 Jbeta primers. Method: immunoSEQ multiplex PCR; TCRdb's copy keeps in-frame clones and lacks some. The table records about 120,000 clones, more than 70% of them present only once. The CDR3 is 15 amino acids. The material sequenced was PBMCs. The source is a man under 40 in good health and CMV-seronegative. This sequence joins TRBV21-1 and TRBJ2-3; TRBD1, as called in the table, went unchecked against the DNA. TRBV21-1 is classified as a pseudogene. The CDR3 is CASSTQTGLTDTQYF. DNA of the CDR3: TGTGCCAGCAGCACCCAGACAGGGCTCACAGATACGCAGTATTTT.